Below, one T cell receptor (beta chain) is given with its context. Its specificity is not known. The protocol was immunoSEQ multiplex PCR, while the TCRdb copy is restricted to in-frame clones and leaves out a portion. The sample records about 38,000 clones, around 83% being singletons. These data originate in a study of OX40 agonist ivuxolimab in advanced cancers. The overall study: Cohort: 65% to 90% men, mean age approximately 66, aged roughly 23 to 79.

Study results and limitations: The antigens recognized by the expanded peripheral T cells, that is their antigen specificity, were not determined. Patients with a partial response at 0.1-3.0 mg/kg had among the lowest clonal expansion.

This CDR3 comprises 14 residues. CDR1 and CDR2 from the germline V gene are SNHLY and FYNNEI. The V end lost 7 bases, the J end lost 0 bases, and 10 bases lay between the germline ends. Autoimmune disease history or systemic immunosuppression led to patient exclusion. The origin of this receptor is an adult with an advanced solid tumor such as melanoma, head and neck, liver or kidney cancer. Sample: CD4+ or CD8+ T cells sorted from blood, taken in a trial of the OX40 agonist ivuxolimab. The chain has TRBV2 and TRBJ1-3; the D gene is possibly TRBD1 (6 bases). The CDR3 loop reads CASTGGYSGNTIYF. Written as DNA, the CDR3 is TGTGCCAGCACGGGGGGCTACTCTGGAAACACCATATATTTT.